These 3 T cell receptor beta chains were all obtained from the same sample, sequenced in a study of T-cell reconstitution after alpha-beta-depleted transplantation in children. Preparation of the TCRbeta library used unique molecular identifiers. Using its own MiXCR run on the PCR reads, TCRdb lists one record per CDR3 protein. The table includes roughly 590,000 distinct CDR3 sequences, roughly 17% detected once. Sequencing used PBMCs from the stem cell graft donor, obtained from the stem cell graft. The receptor source for this set is a human donor who donated a stem cell graft to a child with acute myeloid leukemia.

This clonotype was seen a handful of times. The J gene is TRBJ2-7, the V gene TRBV11-2; 8 bases are a match to TRBD1. This CDR3 contains 15 residues. J lost 3 bases, V lost 5 bases, and 9 bases had no gene match. Germline V gene lookup returns CDR1 SGHAT and CDR2 FQNNGV. This chain's CDR3 is CASSIGQGEIYEQYV. CDR3 coding DNA: TGTGCCAGCAGCATTGGACAGGGAGAAATCTACGAGCAGTACGTC.

The V gene is TRBV12-3 or TRBV12-4, the J gene TRBJ1-6; D gene unclear. V was pared by 6 bases and J by 6 bases, with 12 bases between. This CDR3 comprises 14 residues. The CDR3: CASSRTEGNSPLHF. The CDR3 DNA is TGTGCCAGCAGCCGGACGGAGGGTAATTCACCCCTCCACTTT.

This clonotype was picked up many times. The V gene is TRBV29-1, the J gene TRBJ2-1; D perhaps matches TRBD1 (5 bases). The germline CDR1 and CDR2 sequences are SQVTM and ANQGSEA. CDR3 length equals 13 residues. Trimming removed 5 bases from V and 9 bases from J, with 17 bases in between. The CDR3 sequence: CSVPNVGRGEQFF. DNA for the CDR3: TGCAGCGTTCCTAATGTGGGAAGGGGTGAGCAGTTCTTC.